This T cell receptor (beta chain) is from a study of cytomegalovirus exposure and HLA in healthy donors. Study-level background: Among 150 million to 200 million T cells, an earlier analysis found 117 million unique TCR beta sequences.

Comments on this clone: Its antigen is not identified.

The PCR employed 60 Vbeta primers together with 13 Jbeta primers. Generated by immunoSEQ multiplex PCR, the TCRdb table keeps only in-frame clones and is missing some. The sample records 150,000 to 200,000 clones, around 80% being singletons. Whole-study findings and limits: The authors reported that TCR beta sequences could predict HLA-A and HLA-B alleles. These predictions were accurate for most subjects in the first cohort.

CDR3 length: 14 residues. Trimming took 1 base from V and 2 from J, leaving 11 bases between them. The V gene's germline CDR1 is SQVTM and CDR2 ANQGSEA. The sample taken for sequencing was PBMCs. The TCR comes from a woman younger than 45 in good health and CMV-seropositive. V is TRBV29-1 and J is TRBJ1-1; no reliable D call. The CDR3 DNA sequence: TGCAGCGTTGAAGGCCCCGGGAGAAACACTGAAGCTTTCTTT. Amino acid sequence: CSVEGPGRNTEAFF.